Presented here are 31 T cell receptor beta chains from one specimen sequenced in a study of OX40 agonist ivuxolimab in advanced cancers. Sequenced by immunoSEQ multiplex PCR; TCRdb stores in-frame clones only, minus some. The profile shows 60,000 or so clones, approximately 86% of them singletons. Sequences were derived from CD4+ or CD8+ T cells sorted from blood, sampled in a trial of the OX40 agonist ivuxolimab. These receptors were taken from an adult with an advanced solid tumor such as melanoma, head and neck, liver or kidney cancer.

CDR3: CAMVGTGFDEQYF. CDR3 DNA sequence: TGTGCCATGGTAGGGACAGGGTTCGACGAGCAGTACTTC. The V call is TRBV6-1, the J call TRBJ2-7; 9 bases line up with TRBD1. After removal of 10 bases from V and 5 bases from J, the junction contained 9 bases not matched to a gene. CDR3 length equals 13 residues. Germline-derived CDR1 and CDR2 are MNHNS and SASEGT.

This clone was detected once. The genes are TRBV6-5 and TRBJ2-3; 8 bases match TRBD2. The CDR3 loop spans 15 amino acids. Trimming cost V 5 bases and J 3 bases; bases outside gene matches: 7. Germline CDR1 MNHEY, CDR2 SVGAGI. The CDR3 sequence: CASSPSGQVTDTQYF. The CDR3 nucleotides are TGTGCCAGCAGTCCTAGCGGGCAGGTGACAGATACGCAGTATTTT.

The J gene is TRBJ2-2, the V gene TRBV27; no definite D call. This CDR3 has 16 amino acids. Germline lookup yields CDR1 MNHEY and CDR2 SMNVEV (reference sequence). V shed 0 bases and J shed 2 bases, with 10 bases lying between them. The CDR3 reads CASSLSYTYNTGELFF. DNA of the CDR3: TGTGCCAGCAGTTTATCGTACACCTACAACACCGGGGAGCTGTTTTTT.

The V gene is TRBV5-8, the J gene TRBJ1-1; D gene unclear. Between the trimmed V and J ends, which lost 0 bases and 0 bases, there was a span of 3 bases. This CDR3 has 13 residues. Per germline, CDR1 SGHTS and CDR2 YDEGEE. The CDR3 bases are TGTGCCAGCAGCTTGGTGCTGAACACTGAAGCTTTCTTT. Its translation: CASSLVLNTEAFF.

V gene TRBV27 combines with J gene TRBJ2-7, with 8 bases identical to TRBD1. The V segment lost 5 bases and the J segment 1 base; nucleotides outside the gene matches: 10. CDR3 length: 16 amino acids. The V gene's germline CDR1 is MNHEY and CDR2 SMNVEV (reference sequence). CDR3 sequence: CASSPSRTGFSYEQYF. CDR3 sequence (DNA): TGTGCCAGCAGTCCCTCACGGACAGGGTTTTCCTACGAGCAGTACTTC.

This clone showed up just a few times. The V and J genes are TRBV19 and TRBJ2-1, with D maybe TRBD1 (6 bases). With 7 bases removed from V and 10 bases from J, the gap between germline ends came to 14 bases. The CDR3 consists of 12 residues. Germline V gene lookup returns CDR1 LNHDA and CDR2 SQIVND (reference sequence). The CDR3 protein is CASMTLGGEQFF. The CDR3 region has the DNA TGTGCCAGTATGACCTTAGGGGGAGAGCAGTTCTTC.

This clone has just a few counts. J is TRBJ2-1 and V is TRBV6-4; 8 bases fit TRBD2. V lost 0 bases, J lost 10 bases, and 14 bases stayed unmatched. The CDR3 is made up of 17 amino acids. Germline V CDR1 and CDR2: MRHNA, SNTAGT. The DNA for the CDR3 is TGTGCCAGCAGTGACTCCGGGACTAGTGGGGGGGCGATGGAGCAGTTCTTC. It translates to CASSDSGTSGGAMEQFF.

The rearrangement uses TRBV5-6 and TRBJ1-1; D might be TRBD1 (5 bases). V shed 3 bases and J shed 1 base, with 13 bases lying between them. Germline CDR1 is SGHDT and CDR2 is YYEEEE. The CDR3 is 15 residues long. In DNA form, the CDR3 reads TGTGCCAGCAGCTCCCCATGGGGGTCGAACACTGAAGCTTTCTTT. Residues: CASSSPWGSNTEAFF.

The J gene is TRBJ2-7, the V gene TRBV28, with 9 bases lining up with TRBD1. V shed 6 bases, J shed 5 bases, and the junction held 11 bases outside the gene matches. Germline V gene lookup returns CDR1 MDHEN and CDR2 SYDVKM. This CDR3 is built from 15 residues. The CDR3 nucleotides are TGTGCCAGCAGCCATGCCCCGGGACAGGGCCACGAGCAGTACTTC. This codes for CASSHAPGQGHEQYF.

The rearrangement joins TRBV5-6 to TRBJ1-1; TRBD1 matches at 7 bases. The CDR3 is 14 residues long. Losses at the gene ends were 5 bases for V and 6 bases for J; bases not matched to a gene: 10. Germline CDR1 is SGHDT and CDR2 is YYEEEE. CDR3: CASRNGTVVSEAFF. DNA of the CDR3: TGTGCCAGCAGAAACGGGACAGTGGTATCTGAAGCTTTCTTT.

The chain joins TRBV11-3 to TRBJ2-1; tentatively, D is TRBD1 (6 bases). CDR3 size: 12 residues. V was trimmed by 1 base and J by 8 bases, leaving 6 bases between them. CDR1 is SGHNT, CDR2 YENEEA, per germline. This CDR3 is CASSLAGDEQFF. The CDR3 DNA sequence: TGTGCCAGCAGCTTAGCAGGGGATGAGCAGTTCTTC.

This clone has a single count. The chain is built from TRBV4-3 and TRBJ1-2, with a tentative D call TRBD1 (5 bases). The CDR3 has 14 residues. V was pared by 4 bases and J by 4 bases, with 13 bases between. From germline, CDR1 is LGHNA and CDR2 YSLEER. This CDR3 is CASSLEQEGYGYTF. In DNA form, the CDR3 reads TGCGCCAGCAGCCTCGAACAGGAGGGCTATGGCTACACCTTC.

This clone has just one count. The chain has TRBV7-6 and TRBJ2-1; possible D gene TRBD2, 6 bases. Trimming removed 6 bases from V and 4 bases from J, with 16 bases in between. The CDR3 loop spans 15 amino acids. From germline, CDR1 is SGHVS and CDR2 FNYEAQ. In nucleotides, the CDR3 is TGTGCCAGCAGTAGTGGGGGGAGCGCGTACAATGAGCAGTTCTTC. Encoded protein: CASSSGGSAYNEQFF.

This chain links TRBV27 with TRBJ2-2; D is unclear. This CDR3 contains 14 residues. Germline V gene sequence: CDR1 MNHEY, CDR2 SMNVEV (reference sequence). Trimming pared 4 bases from V and 2 bases from J, leaving 8 bases between. For the CDR3, the DNA is TGTGCCAGCAGTTACGCAGATAACACCGGGGAGCTGTTTTTT. Its translation: CASSYADNTGELFF.

The rearrangement links TRBV9 to TRBJ2-3; D is possibly TRBD1 or TRBD2 (5 bases each). The CDR3 contains 16 residues. Looked up from germline, CDR1 is SGDLS and CDR2 is YYNGEE. The ends were cut back, 0 bases at V and 0 bases at J, with 11 bases in the middle. The CDR3 coding sequence is TGTGCCAGCAGCGTAGATGGGGGAGCCAGCACAGATACGCAGTATTTT. It specifies CASSVDGGASTDTQYF.

The J gene is TRBJ2-7, the V gene TRBV9, with D perhaps being TRBD1 or TRBD2 (6 bases each). This CDR3 is 18 amino acids long. V was pared by 0 bases and J by 0 bases, with 19 bases between. The germline gives CDR1 SGDLS, CDR2 YYNGEE. CDR3 nucleotide sequence: TGTGCCAGCAGCGTAGGAGATAGTGGGGGGCAATACTCCTACGAGCAGTACTTC. This codes for CASSVGDSGGQYSYEQYF.

The chain links TRBV5-1 to TRBJ1-1, with 9 bases aligning to TRBD1. The V gene's germline CDR1 is SGHRS and CDR2 YFSETQ. J was trimmed by 5 bases and V by 7 bases; bases with no gene match: 6. This CDR3 contains 13 residues. The CDR3 is CASGHRGLTEAFF. In DNA form, the CDR3 reads TGCGCCAGCGGGCACAGGGGGCTTACTGAAGCTTTCTTT.

The chain uses TRBV9 and TRBJ1-5; D unclear. Germline loops: CDR1 SGDLS, CDR2 YYNGEE. The V and J ends lost 5 bases and 3 bases respectively, with 9 bases between them. This CDR3 has 13 amino acids. CDR3 region: CASSGGPNQPQHF. In nucleotides, the CDR3 is TGTGCCAGCAGTGGTGGTCCCAATCAGCCCCAGCATTTT.

J is TRBJ2-2 and V is TRBV28; D not certain. The V gene's germline CDR1 is MDHEN and CDR2 SYDVKM. V lost 2 bases and J 6 bases, leaving 10 bases between the germline ends. The CDR3 sequence is 14 residues long. CDR3 sequence: CASSLVVGSGELFF. As DNA, the CDR3 is TGTGCCAGCAGTTTAGTAGTGGGGTCCGGGGAGCTGTTTTTT.

The sample holds one count of this clone. This rearrangement joins TRBV5-8 to TRBJ2-5, with D perhaps matching TRBD2 (5 bases). This CDR3 is built from 10 residues. CDR1 SGHTS and CDR2 YDEGEE come from the germline V gene. V was pared by 4 bases and J by 11 bases, with 9 bases between. CDR3 DNA: TGTGCCAGCAGCCCCTGGGAGCAGTACTTC. Translation gives CASSPWEQYF.

The chain joins TRBV4-2 to TRBJ1-1; D gene uncertain. The germline CDR1 and CDR2 sequences are LGHNA and YNFKEQ. The CDR3 runs 16 residues. V was trimmed by 2 bases and J by 3 bases, leaving 16 bases between them. CDR3 in DNA: TGTGCCAGCAGCCAACTCTGGGGTAAACGGGACACTGAAGCTTTCTTT. This translates into CASSQLWGKRDTEAFF.

This chain connects TRBV7-2 to TRBJ2-7; 8 bases are a match to TRBD1. The J segment lost 5 bases and the V segment lost 0 bases, leaving 3 bases of the junction unmatched. Germline V CDR1 and CDR2: SGHTA, FQGNSA. The CDR3 runs 14 residues. CDR3 in amino acids: CASSLARTGNEQYF. CDR3 coding DNA: TGTGCCAGCAGCTTAGCAAGGACAGGGAACGAGCAGTACTTC.

Details on this clone: The sample contains more than one DNA sequence encoding this CDR3. The chain combines TRBV4-1 with TRBJ2-7, with 7 nucleotides matching TRBD1. CDR3 length: 15 residues. The junction had 3 bases not matched to a gene; V was cut back by 0 bases and J by 1 base. Looked up from germline, CDR1 is MGHRA and CDR2 is YSYEKL. CDR3 sequence (DNA): TGCGCCAGCAGCCAAGAGGGACAGCTTTCCTACGAGCAGTACTTC. Translating gives CASSQEGQLSYEQYF.

V usage is TRBV4-1 and J usage is TRBJ1-3, with D perhaps TRBD1 (6 bases). Deletions cut 4 bases from V and 4 bases from J, with 20 bases between. From germline, CDR1 is MGHRA and CDR2 YSYEKL. The CDR3 is 17 residues long. CDR3 region: CASSLRSGANLGNTIYF. As DNA, the CDR3 is TGCGCCAGCAGCCTCCGTTCAGGGGCCAATTTAGGAAACACCATATATTTT.

This clone came up a few times. The J gene is TRBJ1-1, the V gene TRBV2; D remains ambiguous. Germline CDR1 SNHLY, CDR2 FYNNEI. This CDR3 region has 11 residues. V lost 9 bases and J 2 bases, leaving 7 bases between the germline ends. In nucleotides, the CDR3 is TGTGCCAGAGGCGAAAACACTGAAGCTTTCTTT. Residues: CARGENTEAFF.

The chain employs TRBV4-1 and TRBJ2-2; 7 bases agree with TRBD1. The trim removed 4 bases at V and 0 bases at J, leaving 8 bases unmatched. The CDR3 covers 17 residues. Germline lookup yields CDR1 MGHRA and CDR2 YSYEKL. The CDR3 spells CASSPVGQVSNTGELFF. The CDR3 DNA sequence: TGCGCCAGCAGCCCGGTCGGACAGGTTTCGAACACCGGGGAGCTGTTTTTT.

The V gene is TRBV7-6, the J gene TRBJ2-3; 8 bases match TRBD2. Germline values: CDR1 SGHVS, CDR2 FNYEAQ. The length of the CDR3 is 18 residues. J was trimmed by 4 bases and V by 1 base; bases with no gene match: 13. The CDR3 reads CASSLGSGGGLIADTQYF. CDR3 coding DNA: TGTGCCAGCAGCTTAGGATCCGGCGGGGGGCTAATCGCAGATACGCAGTATTTT.

This sequence joins TRBV9 and TRBJ1-2; 12 bases are a match to TRBD1. The CDR3 runs 16 residues. J lost 4 bases, V lost 1 base, and 5 bases had no gene match. Germline-derived CDR1 and CDR2 are SGDLS and YYNGEE. The CDR3 DNA reads TGTGCCAGCAGCGTAAGAGGGACAGGGGGCCTCTATGGCTACACCTTC. It yields the protein CASSVRGTGGLYGYTF.

The V gene is TRBV4-1, the J gene TRBJ2-3; D is possibly TRBD2 (6 bases). Per germline, CDR1 MGHRA and CDR2 YSYEKL. V lost 3 bases and J 1 base, leaving 11 bases between the germline ends. The CDR3 covers 15 residues. CDR3 in DNA: TGCGCCAGCAGCCAGGTAGCGGAACGCACAGATACGCAGTATTTT. It encodes CASSQVAERTDTQYF.

The rearrangement joins TRBV5-1 to TRBJ1-2; D uncertain. Trimming cost V 4 bases and J 8 bases, with 15 bases left between them. The V gene's germline CDR1 is SGHRS and CDR2 YFSETQ. This CDR3 has 13 amino acids. The CDR3 sequence is CASSAEDLRGYTF. CDR3 nucleotides: TGCGCCAGCAGCGCGGAGGATCTGAGGGGCTACACCTTC.

This chain uses TRBV7-9 with TRBJ2-5; TRBD1 matches 8 bases. The CDR3 has 15 amino acids. The junction had 10 bases not matched to a gene; V was cut back by 5 bases and J by 5 bases. The germline CDR1 and CDR2 sequences are SEHNR and FQNEAQ (reference sequence). The CDR3 bases are TGTGCCAGCAGCCAGGGGGCGCGGGGTTTTGAGACCCAGTACTTC. Amino acids: CASSQGARGFETQYF.